The sequence of this T cell receptor (beta chain) was determined in a study of patients and donors after allogeneic stem cell transplantation. TCRdb recomputed calls from the RT-PCR reads with MiXCR, one row per CDR3 protein. In the table there are 95,000 to 120,000 distinct CDR3 sequences, approximately 40% of which are singletons. V lost 8 bases and J lost 0, with 13 bases in between. This CDR3 has 14 amino acids. This clonotype was seen a few times. The source is a human donor who was either an allogeneic HSCT recipient or a stem cell or donor lymphocyte infusion donor (not recorded which). It is not recorded whose cells these are; they may come from a transplant donor. Sequencing input: blood, either unsorted or a sorted T cell fraction (not recorded which). V is TRBV12-3 or TRBV12-4 and J is TRBJ1-1, with a weak D call TRBD1 (6 bases). Written as DNA, the CDR3 is TGTGCCAGCCACATAGGACAGTTGAACACTGAAGCTTTCTTT. As protein: CASHIGQLNTEAFF.